This passage covers 10 T cell receptor beta chains from one sample sequenced in a study of Ad26.COV2.S vaccination and SARS-CoV-2 variants. Clones were sequenced by immunoSEQ multiplex PCR, and TCRdb holds only the in-frame ones, with some missing. The repertoire includes approximately 420,000 clones, 88% of them detected once, and roughly 3.2% sits in the top ten. Specified treatment: around 19 received Ad26.COV2.S at low or high dose, single or two shots; about five received placebo; per-sample allocation not given. Sample collection was performed on day 63 after the first vaccine or placebo injection. This sample comprised peripheral blood, obtained in a trial of Ad26.COV2.S vaccine versus placebo. These receptors came from a person between 18 and 65 years old who received the Ad26.COV2.S COVID-19 vaccine or a placebo.

This clone has just a few counts. This sample also contains other DNA sequences that code for the same CDR3. This chain joins TRBV7-2 and TRBJ2-1; TRBD1 agrees at 7 bases. CDR3 length: 15 residues. Germline CDR1 is SGHTA and CDR2 is FQGNSA. J lost 0 bases, V lost 5 bases, and 4 bases had no gene match. Here the CDR3 reads CASSLDRSSYNEQFF. The CDR3 DNA follows: TGTGCCAGCAGCCTGGACAGGAGCTCCTACAATGAGCAGTTCTTC. The whole variable domain, filled in from reference TRBV7-2 and TRBJ2-1, reads GAGVSQSPSNKVTEKGKDVELRCDPISGHTALYWYRQSLGQGLEFLIYFQGNSAPDKSGLPSDRFSAERTGGSVSTLTIQRTQQEDSAVYLCASSLDRSSYNEQFFGPGTRLTVL.

Ten or more counts support this clone. CDR3 DNA: TGTGCCAGCAGCCAAGATATAGGGAGCCAAGGGGGTGGCTACACCTTC. It codes for CASSQDIGSQGGGYTF. This sequence joins TRBV3-1 (or the pseudogene TRBV3-2) and TRBJ1-2; perhaps TRBD1 as D (6 bases). With 0 bases removed from V and 7 bases from J, the gap between germline ends came to 18 bases. This CDR3 is built from 16 residues. The germline gives CDR1 LGHDT, CDR2 YNNKEL (reference sequence).

The J gene is TRBJ2-7, the V gene TRBV19, with D unresolved. Trimming left V 3 bases short and J 1 base short, with 7 bases between. The germline CDR1 and CDR2 sequences are LNHDA and SQIVND (reference sequence). The CDR3 has 13 residues. This chain's CDR3 is CASSMTPSYEQYF. CDR3 coding DNA: TGTGCCAGTAGTATGACACCTTCCTACGAGCAGTACTTC.

The rearrangement links TRBV7-9 to TRBJ2-5; 7 bases map to TRBD1. Germline loops: CDR1 SEHNR, CDR2 FQNEAQ (reference sequence). The CDR3 sequence is 16 residues long. V lost 5 bases and J lost 2; bases outside the gene matches: 11. This chain's CDR3 is CASSPWGQGEQETQYF. DNA for the CDR3: TGTGCCAGCAGCCCCTGGGGCCAGGGGGAACAAGAGACCCAGTACTTC.

On this clone itself: The sample has other DNA sequences that encode this CDR3 too. The J gene is TRBJ1-4, the V gene TRBV5-4; a weak D match, TRBD1 (5 bases). The germline V and J ends were trimmed by 4 bases and 5 bases, with 12 bases remaining between them. The CDR3 is 14 residues long. Germline V gene lookup returns CDR1 SGHNT and CDR2 YYREEE (reference sequence). The CDR3 sequence is CASSRDGGNEKLFF. CDR3 nucleotide sequence: TGTGCCAGCAGCCGGGACGGTGGAAATGAAAAACTGTTTTTT.

The genes are TRBV5-4 and TRBJ2-7; 12 bases match TRBD1. Trimming at V came to 2 bases and at J to 5 bases, leaving 2 bases not matched to a gene. The CDR3 has 14 residues. Germline V lookup: CDR1 SGHNT, CDR2 YYREEE (reference sequence). This CDR3 reads CASSFGTGGHEQYF. DNA for the CDR3: TGTGCCAGCAGCTTCGGGACAGGGGGCCACGAGCAGTACTTC.

The chain recombines TRBV7-2 with TRBJ2-1; D uncertain. This CDR3 contains 15 residues. The germline V and J ends were trimmed by 3 bases and 0 bases, with 9 bases remaining between them. CDR1 and CDR2 (germline): SGHTA, FQGNSA. The CDR3 coding sequence is TGTGCCAGCAGCTTCGTTGCACTCTCCTACAATGAGCAGTTCTTC. Translating gives CASSFVALSYNEQFF.

V usage is TRBV18 and J usage is TRBJ2-2, with 8 bases identical to TRBD2. In germline, CDR1 is KGHSH, CDR2 LQKENI. The trim removed 1 base at V and 0 bases at J, leaving 4 bases unmatched. The CDR3 has 17 residues. In DNA, the CDR3 is TGTGCCAGCTCACCACGAACACTAGCGGCGAACACCGGGGAGCTGTTTTTT. Amino acid sequence: CASSPRTLAANTGELFF.

This clone appeared a few times. The rearrangement joins TRBV14 to TRBJ1-1; 7 bases are shared with TRBD1. The CDR3 consists of 16 residues. The germline V gene encodes CDR1 SGHDN and CDR2 FVKESK. The V and J ends lost 11 bases and 1 base, in that order; junction bases with no gene match: 16. Written as DNA, the CDR3 is TGTGCCGCTCCTCCCTCGGCCTCAGGGGGGAACACTGAAGCTTTCTTT. Amino acids: CAAPPSASGGNTEAFF.

The J gene is TRBJ1-1, the V gene TRBV5-8; no clear D gene. CDR1 SGHTS and CDR2 YDEGEE come from the germline V gene. This CDR3 has 12 amino acids. Trimming cost V 5 bases and J 4 bases, with 9 bases left between them. CDR3 sequence reads: CASRRAGTEAFF. CDR3 DNA: TGTGCCAGCAGAAGGGCGGGCACTGAAGCTTTCTTT. Supplemented by reference TRBV5-8 and TRBJ1-1, the full variable domain reads EAGVTQSPTHLIKTRGQQATLRCSPISGHTSVYWYQQALGLGLQFLLWYDEGEERNRGNFPPRFSGRQFPNYSSELNVNALELEDSALYLCASRRAGTEAFFGQGTRLTVV.